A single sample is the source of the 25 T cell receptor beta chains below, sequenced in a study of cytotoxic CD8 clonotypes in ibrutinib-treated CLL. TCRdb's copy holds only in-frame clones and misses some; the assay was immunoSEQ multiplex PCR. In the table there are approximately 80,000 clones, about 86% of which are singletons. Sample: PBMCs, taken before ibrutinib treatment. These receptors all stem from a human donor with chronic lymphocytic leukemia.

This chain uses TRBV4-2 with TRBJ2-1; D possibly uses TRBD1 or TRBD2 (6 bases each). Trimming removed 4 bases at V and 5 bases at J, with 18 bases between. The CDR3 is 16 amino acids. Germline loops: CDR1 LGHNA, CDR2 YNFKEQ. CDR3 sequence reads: CASSPGGGLTDNEQFF. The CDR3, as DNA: TGTGCCAGCAGCCCAGGAGGGGGTCTAACGGACAATGAGCAGTTCTTC.

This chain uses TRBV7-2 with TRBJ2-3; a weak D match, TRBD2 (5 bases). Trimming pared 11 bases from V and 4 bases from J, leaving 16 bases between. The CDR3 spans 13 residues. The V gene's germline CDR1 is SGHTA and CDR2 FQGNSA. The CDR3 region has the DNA TGTGCCGTCGTAGCGAAGGGCCCAGATACGCAGTATTTT. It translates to CAVVAKGPDTQYF.

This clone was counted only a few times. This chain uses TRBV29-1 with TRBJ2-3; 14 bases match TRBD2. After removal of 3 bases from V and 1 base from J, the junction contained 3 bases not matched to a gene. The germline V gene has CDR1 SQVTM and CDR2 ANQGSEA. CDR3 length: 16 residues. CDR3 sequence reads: CSVEGLAGVGTDTQYF. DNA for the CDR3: TGCAGCGTTGAGGGACTAGCGGGAGTTGGCACAGATACGCAGTATTTT.

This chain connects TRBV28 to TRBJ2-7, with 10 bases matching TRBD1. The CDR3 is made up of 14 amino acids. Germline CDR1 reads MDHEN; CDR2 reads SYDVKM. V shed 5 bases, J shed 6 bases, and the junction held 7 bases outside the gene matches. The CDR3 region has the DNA TGTGCCAGCAGTCCCGGACAGGGGGTCGGCGAGCAGTACTTC. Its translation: CASSPGQGVGEQYF.

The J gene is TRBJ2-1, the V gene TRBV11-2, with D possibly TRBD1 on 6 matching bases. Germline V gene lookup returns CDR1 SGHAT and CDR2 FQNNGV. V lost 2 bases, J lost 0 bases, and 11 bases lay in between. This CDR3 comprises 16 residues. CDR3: CASSLTGLSSYNEQFF. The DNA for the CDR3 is TGTGCCAGCAGCTTAACAGGGCTAAGCTCCTACAATGAGCAGTTCTTC.

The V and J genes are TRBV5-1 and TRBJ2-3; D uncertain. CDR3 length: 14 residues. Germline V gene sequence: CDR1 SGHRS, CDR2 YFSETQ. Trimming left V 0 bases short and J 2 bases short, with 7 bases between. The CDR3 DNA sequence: TGCGCCAGCAGCTTGGGTTCTAACACAGATACGCAGTATTTT. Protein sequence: CASSLGSNTDTQYF.

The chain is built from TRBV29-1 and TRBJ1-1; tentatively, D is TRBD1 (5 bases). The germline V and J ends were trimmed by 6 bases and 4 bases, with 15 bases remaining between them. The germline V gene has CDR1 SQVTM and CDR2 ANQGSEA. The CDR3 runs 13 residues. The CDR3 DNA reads TGCAGCGTCACAGGCCCCGTTGGCACTGAAGCTTTCTTT. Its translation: CSVTGPVGTEAFF.

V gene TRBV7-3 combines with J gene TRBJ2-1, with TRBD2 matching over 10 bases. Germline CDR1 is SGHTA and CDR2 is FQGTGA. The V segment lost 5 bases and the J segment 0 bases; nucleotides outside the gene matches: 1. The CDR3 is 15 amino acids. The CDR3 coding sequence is TGTGCCAGCAGCGGACTAGCGGCCTCCTACAATGAGCAGTTCTTC. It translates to CASSGLAASYNEQFF.

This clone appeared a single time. CDR3 sequence: CASRITGFGYGYTF. In DNA form, the CDR3 reads TGTGCCAGCAGAATAACAGGGTTCGGCTATGGCTACACCTTC. The chain has TRBV28 and TRBJ1-2; tentative D call: TRBD1 (6 bases). Germline V CDR1 and CDR2: MDHEN, SYDVKM. V lost 6 bases to trimming and J lost 4 bases, with 15 bases between them. This CDR3 region has 14 residues.

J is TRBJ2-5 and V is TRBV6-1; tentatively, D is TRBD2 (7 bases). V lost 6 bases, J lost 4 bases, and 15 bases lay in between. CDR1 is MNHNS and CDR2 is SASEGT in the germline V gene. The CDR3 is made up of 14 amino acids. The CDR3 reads CASSPGGPGETQYF. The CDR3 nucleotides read TGTGCCAGCAGCCCGGGGGGCCCGGGAGAGACCCAGTACTTC.

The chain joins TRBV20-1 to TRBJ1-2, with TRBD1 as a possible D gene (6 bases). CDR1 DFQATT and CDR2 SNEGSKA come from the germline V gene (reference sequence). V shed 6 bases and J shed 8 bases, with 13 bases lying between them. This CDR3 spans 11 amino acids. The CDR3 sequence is CSADRTEGYTF. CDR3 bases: TGCAGTGCGGACCGGACAGAGGGCTACACCTTC.

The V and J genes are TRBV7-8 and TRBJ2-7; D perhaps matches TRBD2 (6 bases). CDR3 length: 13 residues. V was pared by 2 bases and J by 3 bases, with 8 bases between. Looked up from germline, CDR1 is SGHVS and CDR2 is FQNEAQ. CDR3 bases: TGTGCCAGCAGCTTAAGACTAGACTACGAGCAGTACTTC. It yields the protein CASSLRLDYEQYF.

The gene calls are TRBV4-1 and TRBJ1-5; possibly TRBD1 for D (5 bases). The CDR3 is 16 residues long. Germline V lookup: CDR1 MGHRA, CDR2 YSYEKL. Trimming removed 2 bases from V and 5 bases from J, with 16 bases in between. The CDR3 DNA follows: TGCGCCAGCAGCCAAATAAGACAGAAGAAGGATCAGCCCCAGCATTTT. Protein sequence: CASSQIRQKKDQPQHF.

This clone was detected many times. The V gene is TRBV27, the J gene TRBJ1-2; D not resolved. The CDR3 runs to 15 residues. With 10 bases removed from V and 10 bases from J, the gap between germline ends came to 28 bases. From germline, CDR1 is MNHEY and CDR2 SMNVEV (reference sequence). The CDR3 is CATTPQRTTLGDYTF. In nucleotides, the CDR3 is TGTGCCACCACGCCCCAACGGACTACCCTTGGGGACTACACCTTC.

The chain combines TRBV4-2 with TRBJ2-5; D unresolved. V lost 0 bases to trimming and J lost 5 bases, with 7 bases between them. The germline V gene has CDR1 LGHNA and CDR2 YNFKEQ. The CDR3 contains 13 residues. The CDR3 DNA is TGTGCCAGCAGCCAAGATCGATCCGAGACCCAGTACTTC. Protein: CASSQDRSETQYF.

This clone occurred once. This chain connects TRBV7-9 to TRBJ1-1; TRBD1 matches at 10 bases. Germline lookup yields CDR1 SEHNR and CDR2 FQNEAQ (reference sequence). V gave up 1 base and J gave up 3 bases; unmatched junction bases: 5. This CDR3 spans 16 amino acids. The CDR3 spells CASSLGQGAGDTEAFF. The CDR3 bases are TGTGCCAGCAGCTTAGGACAGGGGGCCGGTGACACTGAAGCTTTCTTT.

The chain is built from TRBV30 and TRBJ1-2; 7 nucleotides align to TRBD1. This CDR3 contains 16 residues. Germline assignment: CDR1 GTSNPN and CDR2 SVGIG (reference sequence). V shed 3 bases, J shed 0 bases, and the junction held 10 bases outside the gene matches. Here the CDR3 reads CAWRGNGDSSNYGYTF. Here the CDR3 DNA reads TGTGCCTGGAGGGGGAACGGGGACAGCTCTAACTATGGCTACACCTTC.

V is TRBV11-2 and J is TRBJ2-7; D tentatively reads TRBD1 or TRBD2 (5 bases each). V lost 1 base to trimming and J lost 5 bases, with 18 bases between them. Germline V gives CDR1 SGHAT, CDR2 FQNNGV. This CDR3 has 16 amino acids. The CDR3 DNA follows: TGTGCCAGCAGCTTAGTGTTTGGGCCAGGGAGCAACGAGCAGTACTTC. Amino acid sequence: CASSLVFGPGSNEQYF.

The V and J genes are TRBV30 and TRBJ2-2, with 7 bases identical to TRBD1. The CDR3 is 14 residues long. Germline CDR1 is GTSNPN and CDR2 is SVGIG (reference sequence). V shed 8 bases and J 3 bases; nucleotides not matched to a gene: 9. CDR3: CAGRTGADTGELFF. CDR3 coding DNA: TGTGCCGGACGAACAGGGGCTGACACCGGGGAGCTGTTTTTT.

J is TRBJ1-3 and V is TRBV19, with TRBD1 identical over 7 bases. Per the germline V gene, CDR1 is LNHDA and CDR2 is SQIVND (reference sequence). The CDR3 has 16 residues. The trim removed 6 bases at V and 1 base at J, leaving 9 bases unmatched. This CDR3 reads CASRAGTAESGNTIYF. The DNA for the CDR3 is TGTGCCAGTAGAGCCGGGACAGCCGAATCTGGAAACACCATATATTTT. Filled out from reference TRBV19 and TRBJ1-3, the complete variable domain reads DGGITQSPKYLFRKEGQNVTLSCEQNLNHDAMYWYRQDPGQGLRLIYYSQIVNDFQKGDIAEGYSVSREKKESFPLTVTSAQKNPTAFYLCASRAGTAESGNTIYFGEGSWLTVV.

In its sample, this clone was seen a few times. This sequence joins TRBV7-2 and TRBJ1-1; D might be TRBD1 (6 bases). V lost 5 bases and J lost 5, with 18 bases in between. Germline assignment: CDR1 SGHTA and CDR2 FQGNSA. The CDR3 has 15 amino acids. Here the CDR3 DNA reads TGTGCCAGCAGCCCCCGTCACAGGGTTGAGACTGAAGCTTTCTTT. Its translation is CASSPRHRVETEAFF.

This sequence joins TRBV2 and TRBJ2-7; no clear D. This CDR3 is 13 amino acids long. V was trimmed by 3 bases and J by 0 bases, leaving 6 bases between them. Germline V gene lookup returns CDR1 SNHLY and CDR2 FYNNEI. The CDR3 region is CASSDLASYEQYF. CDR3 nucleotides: TGTGCCAGCAGTGATCTTGCCTCCTACGAGCAGTACTTC.

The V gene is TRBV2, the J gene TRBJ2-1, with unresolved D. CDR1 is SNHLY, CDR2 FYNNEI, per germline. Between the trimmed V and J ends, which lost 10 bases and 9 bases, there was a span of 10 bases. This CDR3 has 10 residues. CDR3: CANSSVEQFF. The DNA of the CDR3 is TGTGCCAACTCTTCGGTTGAGCAGTTCTTC.

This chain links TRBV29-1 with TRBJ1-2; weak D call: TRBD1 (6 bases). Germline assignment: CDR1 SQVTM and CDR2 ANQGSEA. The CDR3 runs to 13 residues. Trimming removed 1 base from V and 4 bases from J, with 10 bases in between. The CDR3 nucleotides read TGCAGCGTTGAAGGGGGGCCTCGCTATGGCTACACCTTC. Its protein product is CSVEGGPRYGYTF.

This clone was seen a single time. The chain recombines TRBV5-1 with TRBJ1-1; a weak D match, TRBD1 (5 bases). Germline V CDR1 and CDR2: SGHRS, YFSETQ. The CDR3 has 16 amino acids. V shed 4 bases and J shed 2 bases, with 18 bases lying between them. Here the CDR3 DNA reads TGCGCCAGCAGCGGAGGCCTACAGGCGATCAACACTGAAGCTTTCTTT. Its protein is CASSGGLQAINTEAFF.